These 20 T cell receptor beta chains share one sample of origin, sequenced in a study of shared clonotypes between healthy human individuals. Libraries were prepared by immunoSEQ multiplex PCR; TCRdb keeps only in-frame clonotypes and omits some of them. Here the sample spans 2 million to 2.5 million clones, nearly 97% being singletons. The sample was naive CD4+ T cells sorted from blood. Specified subset: CD45RA+ positively selected. The receptors stem from a man younger than 30 in good health.

The chain couples TRBV15 to TRBJ2-4, with D tentatively TRBD1 (6 bases). V shed 1 base and J shed 8 bases, with 12 bases lying between them. CDR1 is LNHNV, CDR2 YYDKDF, per germline (reference sequence). This CDR3 has 14 amino acids. The DNA of the CDR3 is TGTGCCACCAGCAGAGGAGGGACAACTGACATTCAGTACTTC. This gives the protein CATSRGGTTDIQYF.

The chain carries TRBV5-1 and TRBJ2-3; no firm D call. With 2 bases removed from V and 0 bases from J, the gap between germline ends came to 19 bases. Germline CDR1 and CDR2: SGHRS and YFSETQ. The CDR3 is made up of 18 amino acids. The CDR3 DNA reads TGCGCCAGCAGCTTTGGATACGGTACTAACCCTAGCACAGATACGCAGTATTTT. Its translation is CASSFGYGTNPSTDTQYF.

On this clone itself: At the DNA level, this CDR3 is encoded by other sequences in the same sample as well. The rearrangement joins TRBV5-1 to TRBJ1-1, with D unresolved. The CDR3 loop spans 12 amino acids. The V end was cut by 4 bases, the J end by 8 bases, with 12 bases between. CDR1 is SGHRS and CDR2 is YFSETQ in the germline V gene. The CDR3 DNA follows: TGCGCCAGCAGCCTCCCGGCACTAGAAGCTTTCTTT. This translates into CASSLPALEAFF.

In nucleotides, the CDR3 is TGTGCCAGCACTACCCTATCCCGTTCCGAAACTGAAGCTTTCTTT. Protein sequence: CASTTLSRSETEAFF. The rearrangement links TRBV18 to TRBJ1-1; D not resolved. Germline lookup yields CDR1 KGHSH and CDR2 LQKENI. This CDR3 contains 15 residues. Trimming removed 8 bases from V and 5 bases from J, with 21 bases in between.

The genes are TRBV4-3 and TRBJ2-1; TRBD2 matches 8 bases. Germline V gene lookup returns CDR1 LGHNA and CDR2 YSLEER. V was clipped by 1 base and J by 4 bases; unmatched bases: 3. This CDR3 is 15 amino acids long. CDR3: CASSQAREGYNEQFF. The CDR3 bases are TGCGCCAGCAGCCAAGCCCGGGAGGGTTACAATGAGCAGTTCTTC.

This clone was seen a handful of times. The chain combines TRBV11-2 with TRBJ1-6; no clear D gene. Trimming cost V 9 bases and J 6 bases, with 12 bases left between them. CDR3 length: 13 amino acids. Germline values: CDR1 SGHAT, CDR2 FQNNGV. In nucleotides, the CDR3 is TGTGCCAGTCAGCAGCAGGTTAATTCACCCCTCCACTTT. This translates into CASQQQVNSPLHF.

As DNA, the CDR3 is TGTGCCAGCAGTGAATCCGGGCGGGGCACTGGAAACACCATATATTTT. Translated: CASSESGRGTGNTIYF. This chain links TRBV25-1 with TRBJ1-3, with D tentatively TRBD1 (5 bases). This CDR3 has 16 amino acids. The germline V gene has CDR1 MGHDK and CDR2 SYGVNS. The V and J ends lost 1 base and 2 bases respectively, with 12 bases between them.

This clone has just a few counts. This sample includes further DNA sequences coding for the same CDR3. The chain recombines TRBV10-3 with TRBJ1-5; D is perhaps TRBD1 (5 bases). There are 15 residues in the CDR3. Looked up from germline, CDR1 is ENHRY and CDR2 is SYGVKD. Trimming shortened V by 0 bases and J by 0 bases, and 6 bases separated the two germline ends. DNA for the CDR3: TGTGCCATCAGTGAGTCGGGGGGTAGCAATCAGCCCCAGCATTTT. It yields the protein CAISESGGSNQPQHF.

Comments on this clone: The junction departs from the called germline gene at one end, perhaps through a read error. The rearrangement links TRBV6-1 to TRBJ1-4, with 7 positions matching TRBD1. The CDR3 is 12 residues long. The germline CDR1 and CDR2 sequences are MNHNS and SASEGT. The CDR3: CASSEAGDSMIF. The CDR3 DNA is TGTGCCAGCAGCGAAGCGGGGGACAGTATGATTTTT.

This chain joins TRBV30 and TRBJ1-5, with D possibly matching TRBD1 (5 bases). Trimming stripped 3 bases from V and 7 bases from J, with 16 bases between. Germline CDR1 and CDR2: GTSNPN and SVGIG (reference sequence). The CDR3 runs to 14 residues. DNA of the CDR3: TGTGCCTGGAGCGCGGCAGGGAGTGTACAGCCCCAGCATTTT. Its protein product is CAWSAAGSVQPQHF.

A few counts support this clone. V gene TRBV7-2 combines with J gene TRBJ1-2; the D is unclear. This CDR3 is built from 13 residues. Germline CDR1 reads SGHTA; CDR2 reads FQGNSA. Deletions cut 2 bases from V and 3 bases from J, with 7 bases between. The CDR3 protein is CASSLYTDYGYTF. The CDR3 region has the DNA TGTGCCAGCAGCTTATACACGGACTATGGCTACACCTTC.

The chain has TRBV30 and TRBJ2-6; no clear D. Between the trimmed V and J ends, which lost 4 bases and 0 bases, there was a span of 7 bases. Germline CDR1 and CDR2: GTSNPN and SVGIG (reference sequence). The CDR3 sequence is 14 residues long. DNA of the CDR3: TGTGCCTGGAAATCCCTCTCTGGGGCCAACGTCCTGACTTTC. This sequence encodes CAWKSLSGANVLTF.

The chain links TRBV4-1 to TRBJ2-3; 15 bases map to TRBD2. In germline, CDR1 is MGHRA, CDR2 YSYEKL. After removal of 1 base from V and 4 bases from J, the junction contained 3 bases not matched to a gene. The CDR3 runs to 17 residues. The CDR3 nucleotides are TGCGCCAGCAGCCAAGGACGGACTAGCGGGAGGGCAGATACGCAGTATTTT. Translated, it gives CASSQGRTSGRADTQYF.

With respect to this clone: This sample includes further DNA sequences coding for the same CDR3. The chain carries TRBV30 and TRBJ1-2; maybe TRBD1 (5 bases). V dropped 2 bases and J dropped 2 bases, with 6 bases sitting between them. The CDR3 length is 12 residues. CDR1 is GTSNPN, CDR2 SVGIG, per germline (reference sequence). The CDR3 DNA is TGTGCCTGGAGTAGGGGAAACTATGGCTACACCTTC. It specifies CAWSRGNYGYTF. Based on the CDR3 plus reference TRBV30 and TRBJ1-2, the full variable domain is SQTIHQWPATLVQPVGSPLSLECTVEGTSNPNLYWYRQAAGRGLQLLFYSVGIGQISSEVPQNLSASRPQDRQFILSSKKLLLSDSGFYLCAWSRGNYGYTFGSGTRLTVV.

This sequence joins TRBV4-2 and TRBJ2-5; 10 bases are a match to TRBD2. The CDR3 is 15 residues long. The germline V gene encodes CDR1 LGHNA and CDR2 YNFKEQ. Losses at the gene ends were 4 bases for V and 3 bases for J; bases not matched to a gene: 5. CDR3 residues: CASSLGTSAEETQYF. Here the CDR3 DNA reads TGTGCCAGCAGCCTTGGGACTAGCGCGGAAGAGACCCAGTACTTC.

This chain connects TRBV15 to TRBJ2-4; tentatively, D is TRBD2 (5 bases). The CDR3 is made up of 16 amino acids. Germline lookup yields CDR1 LNHNV and CDR2 YYDKDF (reference sequence). Trimming cost V 5 bases and J 5 bases, with 19 bases left between them. The CDR3 region is CATSQGLPEGQNIQYF. The CDR3 DNA reads as TGTGCCACCAGCCAAGGACTTCCCGAGGGCCAAAACATTCAGTACTTC.

This clone was seen more than once but under ten times. The chain has TRBV30 and TRBJ1-5, with a weak D call TRBD1 (5 bases). This CDR3 contains 13 residues. V was pared by 5 bases and J by 4 bases, with 12 bases between. Looked up from germline, CDR1 is GTSNPN and CDR2 is SVGIG (reference sequence). The CDR3: CAWGAQFNQPQHF. The CDR3 DNA reads as TGTGCCTGGGGGGCACAGTTTAATCAGCCCCAGCATTTT.

This chain joins TRBV16 and TRBJ1-6; D not resolved. Trimming removed 0 bases from V and 9 bases from J, with 6 bases in between. The CDR3 has 13 residues. Germline loops: CDR1 KGHSY, CDR2 FQNENV. The CDR3 bases are TGTGCCAGCAGCCAATCCGGGGTTTCACCCCTCCACTTT. This translates into CASSQSGVSPLHF.

As concerns this clone: Other DNA sequences in the sample encode the same CDR3. V gene TRBV7-9 combines with J gene TRBJ2-7, with D uncertain. The CDR3 totals 12 residues. Germline V CDR1 and CDR2: SEHNR, FQNEAQ (reference sequence). The V gene lost 5 bases and the J gene lost 3 bases, with 8 bases spanning the gap. The CDR3 region is CASSRTDYEQYF. The CDR3 DNA sequence: TGTGCCAGCAGCCGGACGGACTACGAGCAGTACTTC.

This clone was found a few times. The same CDR3 also results from other DNA sequences found in this sample. The chain joins TRBV7-2 to TRBJ2-3; TRBD2 agrees at 9 bases. Trimming took 5 bases from V and 1 from J; bases not matched to a gene: 1. CDR1 is SGHTA and CDR2 is FQGNSA in the germline V gene. This CDR3 spans 14 amino acids. In DNA, the CDR3 is TGTGCCAGCAGCAGGACTAGCGGCACAGATACGCAGTATTTT. This codes for CASSRTSGTDTQYF.